The rows below give T cell receptor beta chains drawn from one sample of a study of T cells in Graves' hyperthyroidism and ophthalmopathy. One entry per CDR3 protein results from TCRdb running MiXCR on the multiplex PCR reads. This sample has a few hundred thousand distinct CDR3 sequences, with 15% to 19% found just once. Material for sequencing was blood. These receptors all stem from a woman in her thirties with Graves' hyperthyroidism. Both conserved end residues are part of each CDR3. Fields, in order: V gene, CDR3 protein.

TRBV20-1 | CSATGGNAYEQYF
TRBV6-1 | CASRDRKNTEAFF
TRBV5-4 | CASSRSLGQGPDTQYF
TRBV6-6 | CASSYSRGMNTEAFF
TRBV7-6 | CASSLEVGLAGGSYNEQFF
TRBV25-1 | CASSEYYNEQFF
TRBV7-9 | CASSLRDRINEQFF
TRBV18 | CASSPRGQGSDEQYF
TRBV11-3 | CASRSTGNTGELFF
TRBV5-1 | CASSSLTSGSYEQYF
TRBV30 | CAWEGIGLSGEQYF
TRBV3-1 | CASSQVHSDSGNTIYF
TRBV10-3 | CAVLKAGVNYGYTF
TRBV29-1 | CSVSEGTGANVLTF
TRBV5-8 | CASRRTGRNTEAFF
TRBV7-2 | CASSLNTRETQYF
TRBV20-1 | CSAGPGHPERYEQYF
TRBV10-3 | CAISEGANSGNTIYF
TRBV19 | CASSISRGVNTEAFF
TRBV7-2 | CASSLARVGLAVSYEQYF
TRBV29-1 | CSVLAGPGDEQFF
TRBV7-2 | CASSSRSNNEQFF
TRBV5-5 | CASSLASGKGEQFF
TRBV28 | CASSLWAGENTGELFF
TRBV3-1 | CASSHGGTGELFF
TRBV18 | CASSRQREYSNQPQHF
TRBV6-5 | CASSYPSWGTRLANIQYF
TRBV6-1 | CASSEYTGELFF
TRBV18 | CASSQTGGDTQYF
TRBV6-1 | CASSRENYGYTF
TRBV24-1 | CATSDLNLGGDTQYF
TRBV2 | CASSDTSPSSYNEQFF
TRBV30 | CAWRGQGGYGYTF
TRBV27 | CATSTGGGEQYF
TRBV5-1 | CASSFGAGATNTEAFF
TRBV28 | CASSGWGQTSYEQYF
TRBV28 | CASRGGRESYEQYF
TRBV6-1 | CASSYRGYPYNEQFF
TRBV7-6 | CASSSPTGSSGANVLTF
TRBV12-5 | CAKWAPNYGYTF
TRBV7-9 | CASSVMGDRQGDTEAFF
TRBV19 | CASSIGHRVFGYTF
TRBV20-1 | CSASIRSTGELFF
TRBV5-6 | CASSLFRATYTEAFF
TRBV4-1 | CASSQKTGSEQYF
TRBV6-1 | CASNVGLLREEQYF
TRBV28 | CASTLGGASYGYTF
TRBV20-1 | CSASPRGGYTF
TRBV28 | CASSLNIYTEAFF